This T cell receptor beta chain was obtained from a study of glioma-infiltrating T cells after dendritic cell vaccination. Study summary: Between about 2003 and 2013, patients got autologous tumor lysate-pulsed dendritic cell vaccines.

Time point specified: after dendritic cell vaccination, including at tumor progression/relapse. Before vaccination, two weeks after the third vaccination, and at progression, PBMC were collected. Germline V gene sequence: CDR1 SGHTA, CDR2 FQGTGA. The CDR3 contains 14 residues. Trimming cost V 8 bases and J 0 bases; bases outside gene matches: 1. Data came from immunoSEQ multiplex PCR; TCRdb stores just in-frame clones and leaves some out. The sample lists almost 90,000 clones, around 83% occurring once. V gene TRBV7-3 combines with J gene TRBJ2-2; 9 bases line up with TRBD2. This sample comprised blood, obtained after dendritic cell vaccination. This TCR came from a human donor with glioblastoma. The CDR3 DNA reads TGTGCCAGCGAGCGGGGGGCGAACACCGGGGAGCTGTTTTTT. Translation gives CASERGANTGELFF.